This T cell receptor beta chain was obtained from a study of identical twins. Whole-study findings and limits: Out-of-frame alpha sequences shared between twins exhibited an excess of low generation probability.

Trimming left V 3 bases short and J 8 bases short, with 8 bases between. Per germline, CDR1 SGDLS and CDR2 YYNGEE. The CDR3 has 12 residues. MiXCR, run by TCRdb on the 5' RACE reads, gives a single entry per CDR3 protein. This sample has around 250,000 distinct CDR3 sequences; approximately 5.9% occur once, and the top ten carry about 14%. No donor was unhealthy or non-Caucasian. The table lists this clonotype with a few counts. No antigen is known for it. These same records also appear under a second study, on T cells expressing NK-cell markers. From that report: Unclear, still, was the HCMV specificity of the expanded NKG2C+ T cell clones.

The chain has TRBV9 and TRBJ2-2, with D tentatively TRBD2 (5 bases). This TCR was sampled from a woman aged 18-35 years in good health. The sequencing input was CD8+ T cells sorted from blood. Here the CDR3 DNA reads TGTGCCAGCAGCGGAGGGCAGGGGGAGCTGTTTTTT. Its protein product is CASSGGQGELFF. The whole variable domain, filled in from reference TRBV9 and TRBJ2-2, reads DSGVTQTPKHLITATGQRVTLRCSPRSGDLSVYWYQQSLDQGLQFLIQYYNGEERAKGNILERFSAQQFPDLHSELNLSSLELGDSALYFCASSGGQGELFFGEGSRLTVL.